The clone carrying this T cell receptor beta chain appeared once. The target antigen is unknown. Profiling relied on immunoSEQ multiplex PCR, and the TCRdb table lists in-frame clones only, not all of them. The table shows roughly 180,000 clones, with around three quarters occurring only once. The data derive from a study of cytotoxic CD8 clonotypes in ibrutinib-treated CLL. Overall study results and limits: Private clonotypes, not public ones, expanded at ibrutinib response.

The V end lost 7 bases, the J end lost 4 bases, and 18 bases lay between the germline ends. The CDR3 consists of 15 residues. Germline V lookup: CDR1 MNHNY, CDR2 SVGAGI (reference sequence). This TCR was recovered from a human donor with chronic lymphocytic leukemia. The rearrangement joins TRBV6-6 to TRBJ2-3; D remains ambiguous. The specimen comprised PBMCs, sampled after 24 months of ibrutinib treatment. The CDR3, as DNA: TGTGCCAGCAAACAATTTTTAGGAGTGGCAGATACGCAGTATTTT. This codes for CASKQFLGVADTQYF.